The clone carrying this T cell receptor (beta chain) showed up many times. Its antigen is not identified. Preparation of TCR beta libraries was done by quantitative 5'-RACE with molecular barcodes. TCRdb itself ran the 5' RACE reads through MiXCR, one entry per CDR3 protein. The data hold 200,000 to 300,000 distinct CDR3 sequences, with 7.5% to 9.5% observed a single time. The CDR3 contains 16 residues. Germline V lookup: CDR1 MGHDK, CDR2 SYGVNS. V was pared by 0 bases and J by 8 bases, with 2 bases of the junction left unmatched. The entry originates in a study of CD8 T cells in ankylosing spondylitis. Broader study findings: Significantly higher representation of disease-linked clones was reported for matched ankylosing spondylitis synovial fluid.

This receptor was taken from a female donor with ankylosing spondylitis or in good health (not recorded which). Sequencing used blood, either unsorted or a sorted T cell fraction (not recorded which). J is TRBJ2-1 and V is TRBV25-1; 15 bases are shared with TRBD2. The CDR3 region is CASSEYRTSGRDEQFF. CDR3 nucleotide sequence: TGTGCCAGCAGTGAATATCGGACTAGCGGGAGGGATGAGCAGTTCTTC.